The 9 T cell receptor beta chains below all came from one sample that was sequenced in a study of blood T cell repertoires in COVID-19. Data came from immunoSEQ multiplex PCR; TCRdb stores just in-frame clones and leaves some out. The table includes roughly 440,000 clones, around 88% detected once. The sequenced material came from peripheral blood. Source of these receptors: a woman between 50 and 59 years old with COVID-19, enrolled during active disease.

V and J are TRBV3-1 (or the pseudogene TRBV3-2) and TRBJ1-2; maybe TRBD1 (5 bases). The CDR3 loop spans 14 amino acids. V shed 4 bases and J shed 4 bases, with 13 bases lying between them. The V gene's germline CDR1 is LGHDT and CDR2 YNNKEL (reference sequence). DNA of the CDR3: TGTGCCAGCAGCCTCCGACAGCCCTCCTATGGCTACACCTTC. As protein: CASSLRQPSYGYTF.

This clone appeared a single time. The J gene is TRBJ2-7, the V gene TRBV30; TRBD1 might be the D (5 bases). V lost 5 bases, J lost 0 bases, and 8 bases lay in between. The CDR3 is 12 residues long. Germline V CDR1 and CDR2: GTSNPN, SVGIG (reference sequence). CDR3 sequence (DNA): TGTGCCTGGGGCAGGGACTCCTACGAGCAGTACTTC. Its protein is CAWGRDSYEQYF.

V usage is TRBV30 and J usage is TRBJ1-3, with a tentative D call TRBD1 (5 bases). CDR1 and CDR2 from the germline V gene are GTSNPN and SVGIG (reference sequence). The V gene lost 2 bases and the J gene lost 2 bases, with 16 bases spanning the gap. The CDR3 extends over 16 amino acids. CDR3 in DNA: TGTGCCTGGAGTTTGGCGGTGGGGCTGACTGGAAACACCATATATTTT. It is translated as CAWSLAVGLTGNTIYF.

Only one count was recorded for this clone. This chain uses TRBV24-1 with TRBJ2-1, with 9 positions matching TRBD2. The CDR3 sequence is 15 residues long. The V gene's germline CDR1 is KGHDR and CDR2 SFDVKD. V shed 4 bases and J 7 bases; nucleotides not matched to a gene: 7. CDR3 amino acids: CATSEGLASGNEQFF. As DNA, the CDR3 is TGTGCCACCAGTGAAGGACTAGCGAGTGGGAATGAGCAGTTCTTC.

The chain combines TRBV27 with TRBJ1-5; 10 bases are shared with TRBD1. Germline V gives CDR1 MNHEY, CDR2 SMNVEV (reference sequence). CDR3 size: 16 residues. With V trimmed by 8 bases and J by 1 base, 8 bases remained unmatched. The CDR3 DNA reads TGTGCCAGCGGAAGACAGGGGGCGAGGAGCAATCAGCCCCAGCATTTT. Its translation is CASGRQGARSNQPQHF.

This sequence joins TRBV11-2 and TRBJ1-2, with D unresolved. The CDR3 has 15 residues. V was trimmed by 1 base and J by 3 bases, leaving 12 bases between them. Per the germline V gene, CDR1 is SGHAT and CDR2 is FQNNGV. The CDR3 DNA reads TGTGCCAGCAGCTTAGTCGGCGGGTCCCACTATGGCTACACCTTC. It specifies CASSLVGGSHYGYTF.

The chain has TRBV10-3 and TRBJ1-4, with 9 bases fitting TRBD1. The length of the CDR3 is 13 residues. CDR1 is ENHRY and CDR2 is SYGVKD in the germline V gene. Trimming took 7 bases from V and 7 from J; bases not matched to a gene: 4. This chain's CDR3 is CAINRDRAEKLFF. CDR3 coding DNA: TGTGCCATCAACCGGGACAGGGCTGAAAAACTGTTTTTT.

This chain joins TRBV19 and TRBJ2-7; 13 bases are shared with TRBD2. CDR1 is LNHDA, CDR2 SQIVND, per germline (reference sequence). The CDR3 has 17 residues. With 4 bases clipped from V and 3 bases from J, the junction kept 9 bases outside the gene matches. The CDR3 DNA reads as TGTGCCAGTAGTAGAAAAGGGACTAGCGGGGAAGGCTACGAGCAGTACTTC. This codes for CASSRKGTSGEGYEQYF.

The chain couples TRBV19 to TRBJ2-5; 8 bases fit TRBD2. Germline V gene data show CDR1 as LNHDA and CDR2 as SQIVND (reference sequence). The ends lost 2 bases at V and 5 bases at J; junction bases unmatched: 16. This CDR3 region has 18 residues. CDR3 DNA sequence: TGTGCCAGTAGTATAATTTTCGTCAGCGGGGGAAGAGTGGAGACCCAGTACTTC. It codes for CASSIIFVSGGRVETQYF.